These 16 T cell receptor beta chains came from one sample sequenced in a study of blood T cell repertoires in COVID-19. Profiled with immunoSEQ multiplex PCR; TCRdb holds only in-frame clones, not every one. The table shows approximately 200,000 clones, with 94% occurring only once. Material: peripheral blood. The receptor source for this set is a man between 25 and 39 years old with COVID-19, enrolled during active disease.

CDR3 amino acids: CSASGTTDSDEKLFF. The CDR3 bases are TGCAGCGCATCCGGGACAACCGATTCAGATGAAAAACTGTTTTTT. The rearrangement links TRBV29-1 to TRBJ1-4; D is perhaps TRBD1 (6 bases). Germline CDR1 is SQVTM and CDR2 is ANQGSEA. The CDR3 runs 15 residues. V was clipped by 7 bases and J by 6 bases, with 21 bases between them.

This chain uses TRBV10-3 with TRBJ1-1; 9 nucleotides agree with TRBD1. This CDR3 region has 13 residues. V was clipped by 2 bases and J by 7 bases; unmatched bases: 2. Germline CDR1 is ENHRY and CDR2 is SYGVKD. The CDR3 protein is CAISEGTGNEAFF. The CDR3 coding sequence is TGTGCCATCAGTGAGGGGACAGGGAATGAAGCTTTCTTT.

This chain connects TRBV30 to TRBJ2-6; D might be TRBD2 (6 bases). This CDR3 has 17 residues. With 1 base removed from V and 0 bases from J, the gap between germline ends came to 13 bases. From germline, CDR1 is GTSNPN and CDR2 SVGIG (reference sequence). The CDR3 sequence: CAWSGLAVSSGANVLTF. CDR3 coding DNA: TGTGCCTGGAGTGGGTTAGCGGTCAGCTCTGGGGCCAACGTCCTGACTTTC.

The CDR3 reads CASSYWAGEETQYF. For the CDR3, the DNA is TGTGCCAGCAGTTACTGGGCAGGGGAAGAGACCCAGTACTTC. The chain couples TRBV6-5 to TRBJ2-5, with a tentative D call TRBD1 (6 bases). V was shortened by 1 base and J by 3 bases, with 9 bases between the two germline ends. Germline CDR1 and CDR2: MNHEY and SVGAGI. The CDR3 spans 14 residues.

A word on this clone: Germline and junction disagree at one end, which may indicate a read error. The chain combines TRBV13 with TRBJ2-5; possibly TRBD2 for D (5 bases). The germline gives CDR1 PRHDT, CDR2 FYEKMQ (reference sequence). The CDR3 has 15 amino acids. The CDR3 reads CASSSTSGSQGTQYF. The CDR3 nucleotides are TGTGCCAGCAGCTCCACCTCGGGGTCTCAAGGGACCCAGTACTTC.

The CDR3 DNA is TGCGCCAGCAGCTTCCGGATAGGGGAGGCCGAGCAGTACTTC. Translation gives CASSFRIGEAEQYF. The chain has TRBV5-1 and TRBJ2-7; tentatively, D is TRBD2 (6 bases). The CDR3 is 14 amino acids. Germline V gene sequence: CDR1 SGHRS, CDR2 YFSETQ. V lost 2 bases, J lost 6 bases, and 15 bases lay in between.

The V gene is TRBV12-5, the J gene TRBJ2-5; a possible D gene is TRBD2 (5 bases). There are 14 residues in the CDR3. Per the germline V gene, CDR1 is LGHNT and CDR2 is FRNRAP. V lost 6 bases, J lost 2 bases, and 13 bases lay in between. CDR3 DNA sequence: TGTGCTAGTGGATCGCCCGGGGAGCAAGAGACCCAGTACTTC. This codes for CASGSPGEQETQYF.

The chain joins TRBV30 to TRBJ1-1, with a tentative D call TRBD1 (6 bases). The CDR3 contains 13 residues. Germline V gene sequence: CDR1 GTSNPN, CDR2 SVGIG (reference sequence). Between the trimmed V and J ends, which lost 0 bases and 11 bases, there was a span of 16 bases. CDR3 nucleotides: TGTGCCTGGAGTGTTCTACCAGGACAGTGGGCTTTCTTT. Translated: CAWSVLPGQWAFF.

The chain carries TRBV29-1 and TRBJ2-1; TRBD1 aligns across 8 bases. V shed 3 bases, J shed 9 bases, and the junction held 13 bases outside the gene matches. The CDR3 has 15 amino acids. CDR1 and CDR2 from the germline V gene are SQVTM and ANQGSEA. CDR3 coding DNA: TGCAGCGTTGAGATTCTATCGACTACAGGGGGTGAGCAGTTCTTC. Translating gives CSVEILSTTGGEQFF.

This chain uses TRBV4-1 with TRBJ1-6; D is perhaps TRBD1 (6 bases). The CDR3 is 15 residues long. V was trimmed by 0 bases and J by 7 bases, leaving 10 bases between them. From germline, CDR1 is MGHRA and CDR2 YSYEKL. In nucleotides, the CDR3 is TGCGCCAGCAGCCAAGAGGGGGCGCGGAATTCACCCCTCCACTTT. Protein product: CASSQEGARNSPLHF.

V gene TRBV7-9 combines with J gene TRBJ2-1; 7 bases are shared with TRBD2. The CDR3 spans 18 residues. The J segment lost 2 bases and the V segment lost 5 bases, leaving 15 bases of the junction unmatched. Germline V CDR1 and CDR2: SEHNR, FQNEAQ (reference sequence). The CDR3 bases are TGTGCCAGCAGCCCCCCCGGAGGGGAGGGGTTGGCCTACAATGAGCAGTTCTTC. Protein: CASSPPGGEGLAYNEQFF.

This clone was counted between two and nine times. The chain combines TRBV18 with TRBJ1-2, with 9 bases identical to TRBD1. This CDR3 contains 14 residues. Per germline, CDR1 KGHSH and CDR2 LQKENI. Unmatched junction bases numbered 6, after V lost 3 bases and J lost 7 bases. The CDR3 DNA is TGTGCCAGCTCACCGGGACAGGGTCTGACTGGCTACACCTTC. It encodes CASSPGQGLTGYTF.

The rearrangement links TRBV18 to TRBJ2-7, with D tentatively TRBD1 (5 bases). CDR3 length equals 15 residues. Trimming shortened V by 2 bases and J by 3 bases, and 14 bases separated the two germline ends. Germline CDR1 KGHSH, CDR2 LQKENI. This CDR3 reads CASSPTGPLIYEQYF. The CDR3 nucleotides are TGTGCCAGCTCACCAACAGGACCCTTGATCTACGAGCAGTACTTC.

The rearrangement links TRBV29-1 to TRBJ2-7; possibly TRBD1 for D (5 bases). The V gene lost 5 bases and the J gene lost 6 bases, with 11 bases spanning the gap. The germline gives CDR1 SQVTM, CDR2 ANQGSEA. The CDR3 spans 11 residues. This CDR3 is CSVFSQVEQYF. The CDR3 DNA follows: TGCAGCGTTTTTTCACAGGTCGAGCAGTACTTC.

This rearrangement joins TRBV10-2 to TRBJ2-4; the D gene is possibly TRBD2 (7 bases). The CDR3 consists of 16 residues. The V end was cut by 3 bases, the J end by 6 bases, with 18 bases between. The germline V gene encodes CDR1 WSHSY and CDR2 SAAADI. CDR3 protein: CASSDLVGGPGNIQYF. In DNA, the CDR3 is TGCGCCAGCAGTGACTTGGTGGGGGGGCCTGGAAACATTCAGTACTTC.

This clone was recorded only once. The CDR3 loop reads CASSPHGRATEAFF. The CDR3 DNA sequence: TGTGCCAGCAGCCCCCATGGGAGGGCCACTGAAGCTTTCTTT. The chain links TRBV7-3 to TRBJ1-1, with unresolved D. This CDR3 has 14 residues. Looked up from germline, CDR1 is SGHTA and CDR2 is FQGTGA. The germline V and J ends were trimmed by 5 bases and 4 bases, with 14 bases remaining between them.